These 20 T cell receptor beta chains share one sample of origin, sequenced in a study. TCRdb reanalysed the 5' RACE reads using MiXCR and keeps one entry per CDR3 protein. The table has roughly 13,000 distinct CDR3 sequences, about a quarter seen once; the top ten hold 2.5% to 3.5%. Sequencing was carried out using naive CD4+ T cells sorted from blood. This sample's subset: naive CD4+ T cells, CD4+CD45RA+CD25-. Receptors were obtained from a female donor with breast cancer.

This clonotype was counted ten times or more. The chain links TRBV18 to TRBJ2-3; D remains unclear. Looked up from germline, CDR1 is KGHSH and CDR2 is LQKENI. The CDR3 sequence is 16 residues long. Deletions cut 3 bases from V and 0 bases from J, with 13 bases between. The CDR3, as DNA: TGTGCCAGCTCACCGATCGCAACCCCTAGCACAGATACGCAGTATTTT. This encodes CASSPIATPSTDTQYF.

Sample share makes this clonotype medium-sized. This chain's CDR3 is CASSLGDEQFF. The CDR3, as DNA: TGTGCCAGCAGCTTAGGCGATGAGCAGTTCTTC. The chain is built from TRBV7-9 and TRBJ2-1, with D unclear. The germline V gene has CDR1 SEHNR and CDR2 FQNEAQ (reference sequence). V was pared by 1 base and J by 8 bases, with 3 bases between. The CDR3 loop spans 11 amino acids.

The genes are TRBV6-1 and TRBJ2-1, with TRBD2 as a possible D gene (5 bases). The CDR3 is 16 residues long. CDR1 and CDR2 from the germline V gene are MNHNS and SASEGT. Trimming removed 2 bases at V and 6 bases at J, with 17 bases between. The CDR3 nucleotides read TGTGCCAGCAGTGAATACATGAGGGAAGGGCTCAATGAGCAGTTCTTC. Amino acid sequence: CASSEYMREGLNEQFF.

This clonotype ranks as medium-sized. The chain employs TRBV4-1 and TRBJ1-2, with a weak D call TRBD1 (6 bases). This CDR3 is built from 15 residues. Looked up from germline, CDR1 is MGHRA and CDR2 is YSYEKL. The ends were cut back, 3 bases at V and 8 bases at J, with 19 bases in the middle. The DNA for the CDR3 is TGCGCCAGCAGCCACCTGGACAGCCGGTTCTGGGGCTACACCTTC. Protein: CASSHLDSRFWGYTF.

As concerns this clonotype: Being one base from a much bigger clone, this may be a read error. This chain links TRBV20-1 with TRBJ1-1; 8 nucleotides line up with TRBD1. This CDR3 has 13 amino acids. Germline V gene lookup returns CDR1 DFQATT and CDR2 SNEGSKA (reference sequence). The CDR3 nucleotides are TGCAGTGCAGCTCGGACAGGGAACACTAAAGCTTTCTTT. Translation gives CSAARTGNTKAFF.

The table lists this clonotype with a few counts. The rearrangement uses TRBV12-3 or TRBV12-4 and TRBJ2-1; D might be TRBD1 (5 bases). The CDR3 covers 11 residues. Trimming removed 6 bases at V and 9 bases at J, with 9 bases between. The CDR3 loop reads CASRYRGEQFF. The CDR3 DNA sequence: TGTGCCAGCAGGTATAGGGGTGAGCAGTTCTTC.

This chain joins TRBV10-3 and TRBJ2-3; no clear D gene. Trimming took 4 bases from V and 0 from J, leaving 8 bases between them. Germline-derived CDR1 and CDR2 are ENHRY and SYGVKD. CDR3 size: 14 residues. CDR3 nucleotide sequence: TGTGCCATCAGTGGGTCGACCAGCACAGATACGCAGTATTTT. Encoded protein: CAISGSTSTDTQYF.

This clonotype was seen a few times. The chain is built from TRBV7-8 and TRBJ2-1, with D possibly matching TRBD1 (6 bases). Germline values: CDR1 SGHVS, CDR2 FQNEAQ. Trimming took off 1 base at V and 10 bases at J, with 20 bases between the two ends. The CDR3 is 16 amino acids. The CDR3 loop is CASSLEGQGFSTEQFF. In DNA form, the CDR3 reads TGTGCCAGCAGCTTAGAGGGCCAGGGGTTTAGCACGGAGCAGTTCTTC.

This clonotype is judged medium-sized. Sequence at one end of the junction differs from germline and may be a read error. V usage is TRBV4-2 and J usage is TRBJ1-3, with a tentative D call TRBD1 (5 bases). This CDR3 is built from 12 residues. Germline-derived CDR1 and CDR2 are LGHNA and YNFKEQ. In DNA, the CDR3 is TGTGCCAGCAGCCAAGCCTCGGGACCTCCGGTCTTT. Translated, it gives CASSQASGPPVF.

As regards this clonotype: This may come from a read error, since a much larger clone is one base off. The chain combines TRBV20-1 with TRBJ2-7; TRBD2 is a possible D gene (5 bases). V gave up 5 bases and J gave up 4 bases, with 15 bases separating them. CDR3 length: 13 residues. Germline CDR1 DFQATT, CDR2 SNEGSKA (reference sequence). CDR3 coding DNA: TGCAGTGCTGGGTCGGGCGGGTGTTACGAGCAGTACTTC. It encodes CSAGSGGCYEQYF.

By share, this clonotype counts as medium-sized. The J gene is TRBJ1-5, the V gene TRBV6-6, with D maybe TRBD1 (6 bases). CDR3 length equals 14 residues. Trimming pared 2 bases from V and 6 bases from J, leaving 11 bases between. CDR1 is MNHNY, CDR2 SVGAGI, per germline (reference sequence). This chain's CDR3 is CASSYGGASQPQHF. CDR3 DNA sequence: TGTGCCAGCAGTTACGGGGGGGCATCTCAGCCCCAGCATTTT.

This clonotype qualifies as medium-sized. This rearrangement joins TRBV5-5 to TRBJ2-1; D ambiguous. Trimming removed 1 base from V and 0 bases from J, with 8 bases in between. The germline gives CDR1 SGHKS, CDR2 YYEKEE (reference sequence). The CDR3 spans 15 residues. CDR3 in amino acids: CASSLIPGSYNEQFF. The CDR3 coding sequence is TGTGCCAGCAGCTTGATCCCGGGCTCCTACAATGAGCAGTTCTTC.

The chain joins TRBV20-1 to TRBJ2-7; weak D call: TRBD2 (5 bases). The CDR3 contains 12 residues. CDR1 and CDR2 from the germline V gene are DFQATT and SNEGSKA (reference sequence). Trimming left V 6 bases short and J 7 bases short, with 16 bases between. CDR3 sequence reads: CSAHVSPGEQYF. CDR3 DNA sequence: TGCAGTGCCCACGTGAGTCCGGGGGAGCAGTACTTC.

This clonotype was counted a few times. The chain links TRBV6-5 to TRBJ1-1; 8 positions agree with TRBD1. The V gene's germline CDR1 is MNHEY and CDR2 SVGAGI. The V gene end was trimmed by 0 bases and the J gene end by 7 bases; junction bases not matched to a gene: 10. CDR3 length equals 16 residues. CDR3 nucleotide sequence: TGTGCCAGCAGTTACTCCGGAGGCAGGGGGCGCGGTGAAGCTTTCTTT. Residues: CASSYSGGRGRGEAFF.

This clonotype came up many times. One junction end does not reproduce the germline sequence, and a read error may be involved. The V and J genes are TRBV7-7 and TRBJ2-5, with D tentatively TRBD1 (6 bases). Germline V lookup: CDR1 SSHAT, CDR2 FNYEAQ (reference sequence). This CDR3 spans 13 amino acids. CDR3 sequence reads: CASSSGQQETQYF. As DNA, the CDR3 is TGTGCTAGCAGCTCAGGACAGCAAGAGACCCAGTACTTC.

The chain recombines TRBV12-3 or TRBV12-4 with TRBJ1-1, with no clear D. The ends were cut back, 9 bases at V and 3 bases at J, with 14 bases in the middle. The CDR3 length is 13 residues. CDR3 sequence (DNA): TGTGCCAGAATCCTGCATTGGTACACTGAAGCTTTCTTT. Protein product: CARILHWYTEAFF.

This clonotype has at least ten counts. This rearrangement joins TRBV6-1 to TRBJ1-1; D possibly corresponds to TRBD1 (6 bases). The germline V gene encodes CDR1 MNHNS and CDR2 SASEGT. This CDR3 contains 15 residues. Trimming removed 1 base at V and 0 bases at J, with 9 bases between. The CDR3: CASSEGGHLNTEAFF. The CDR3 nucleotides are TGTGCCAGCAGTGAAGGGGGACACCTGAACACTGAAGCTTTCTTT.

Many counts were recorded for this clonotype. This may stem from a read error, because a much larger clone lies one nucleotide away. V is TRBV11-2 and J is TRBJ2-1; 8 positions agree with TRBD2. Germline CDR1 and CDR2: SGHAT and FQNNGV. The CDR3 contains 14 residues. J lost 3 bases, V lost 5 bases, and 3 bases had no gene match. This CDR3 is CASSPGGRYNEQFF. The DNA of the CDR3 is TGTGCCAGCAGCCCGGGGGGGCGCTACAATGAGCAGTTCTTC. The variable domain in full, with the rest retrieved from reference TRBV11-2 and TRBJ2-1, is EAGVAQSPRYKIIEKRQSVAFWCNPISGHATLYWYQQILGQGPKLLIQFQNNGVVDDSQLPKDRFSAERLKGVDSTLKIQPAKLEDSAVYLCASSPGGRYNEQFFGPGTRLTVL.

The V call is TRBV20-1, the J call TRBJ2-7; TRBD2 aligns across 7 bases. Germline-derived CDR1 and CDR2 are DFQATT and SNEGSKA (reference sequence). This CDR3 has 13 amino acids. The CDR3 spells CSLRTSMAHEQYF. The CDR3 DNA is TGCAGCCTCCGGACTAGTATGGCCCACGAGCAGTACTTC.

This clonotype was observed a few times. The chain carries TRBV12-3 or TRBV12-4 and TRBJ1-5; TRBD1 agrees at 7 bases. The ends lost 3 bases at V and 1 base at J; junction bases unmatched: 3. The CDR3 totals 15 residues. As DNA, the CDR3 is TGTGCCAGCAGTTTGAGGGGACAGAGCAATCAGCCCCAGCATTTT. The encoded protein is CASSLRGQSNQPQHF.